The sequence of this TCR beta chain was determined in a study of CD8 T cells in ankylosing spondylitis. General observations from the study: Disease-linked clones, CD8+, were relatively rare in peripheral blood.

The V gene end was trimmed by 3 bases and the J gene end by 3 bases; junction bases not matched to a gene: 8. This CDR3 comprises 15 residues. Germline CDR1 is DFQATT and CDR2 is SNEGSKA (reference sequence). Turning to this clonotype: Antigen unknown.

TCRdb called the 5' RACE reads again in MiXCR, with one record for every CDR3 protein. The profile shows roughly 230,000 distinct CDR3 sequences, 15% to 20% of them singletons. The sequence was obtained from a male donor with ankylosing spondylitis or in good health (not recorded which). Sequencing input: blood, either unsorted or a sorted T cell fraction (not recorded which). The chain is built from TRBV20-1 and TRBJ2-1; 7 nucleotides align to TRBD2. The CDR3 loop reads CSARGGGDYYNEQFF. CDR3 bases: TGCAGTGCTAGGGGTGGGGGGGACTACTACAATGAGCAGTTCTTC.